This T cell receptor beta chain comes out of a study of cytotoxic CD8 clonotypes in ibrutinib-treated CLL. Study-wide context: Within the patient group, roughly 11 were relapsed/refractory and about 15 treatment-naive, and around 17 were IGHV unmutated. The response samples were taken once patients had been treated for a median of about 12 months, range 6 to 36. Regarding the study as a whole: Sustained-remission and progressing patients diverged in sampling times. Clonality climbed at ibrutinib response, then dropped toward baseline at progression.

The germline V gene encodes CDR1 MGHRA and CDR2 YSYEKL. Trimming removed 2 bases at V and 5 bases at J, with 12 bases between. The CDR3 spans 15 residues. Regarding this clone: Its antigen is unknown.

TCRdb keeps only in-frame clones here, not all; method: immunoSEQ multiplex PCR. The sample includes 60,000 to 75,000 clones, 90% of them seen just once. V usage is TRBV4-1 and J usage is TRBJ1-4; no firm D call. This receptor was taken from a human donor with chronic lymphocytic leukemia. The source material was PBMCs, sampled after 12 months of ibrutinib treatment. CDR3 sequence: CASSQSPVGNEKLFF. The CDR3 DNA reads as TGCGCCAGCAGCCAATCCCCTGTGGGGAATGAAAAACTGTTTTTT.